This paragraph reports one T cell receptor beta chain. Its antigen is unidentified. Between the trimmed V and J ends, which lost 6 bases and 0 bases, there was a span of 6 bases. CDR1 and CDR2 (germline): WSHSY, SAAADI. The length of the CDR3 is 13 residues. Clones were read by immunoSEQ multiplex PCR, and TCRdb kept only the in-frame ones, dropping some. The table has 150,000 to 190,000 clones, over 75% seen once. The sample belongs to a study of T cell responses to AZD1222 COVID-19 vaccine. Study-wide context: Second-dose groups at about 4 or about 12 weeks were pooled. The study's findings and limits: The CD4 TCRs associated with vaccination extended across spike and predominated at 160-218 and 743-854. The donors showed a predominance of white British ancestry and of females, with possible underestimation of clonal diversity.

The sample here was peripheral blood, taken on day 0 of AZD1222 vaccination. The sequence came from an adult in good health. This chain connects TRBV10-2 to TRBJ1-5; no firm D call. The CDR3 loop reads CASRENSNQPQHF. As DNA, the CDR3 is TGCGCCAGCAGGGAAAATAGCAATCAGCCCCAGCATTTT.